The present T cell receptor (beta chain) was sequenced within a study of PD-1 blockade in classical Hodgkin lymphoma. Trimming cost V 4 bases and J 3 bases, with 15 bases left between them. The CDR3 covers 15 residues. The germline V gene has CDR1 SGHRS and CDR2 YFSETQ. With regard to this clone: The antigen is undetermined.

Findings of the study overall: Baseline TCR diversity was reportedly lower in newly diagnosed patients than in healthy donors. It was reported as lower still in relapsed/refractory patients.

Generated by immunoSEQ multiplex PCR, the TCRdb table keeps only in-frame clones and is missing some. This sample carries about 46,000 clones, about three quarters of them seen once, and the ten largest clones take approximately 10%. Every patient was affected by relapse after autologous stem cell transplantation, while exposure to brentuximab vedotin was not uniform. The sample in question was peripheral blood mononuclear cells (PBMCs), obtained at baseline. The chain carries TRBV5-1 and TRBJ2-3, with D possibly TRBD1 on 5 matching bases. The receptor was isolated from a human donor with classical Hodgkin lymphoma. The CDR3 DNA reads as TGCGCCAGCAGCCCCTACCTGCAGGGAACAGATACGCAGTATTTT. It encodes CASSPYLQGTDTQYF. Drawing the rest from reference TRBV5-1 and TRBJ2-3, the complete variable domain is KAGVTQTPRYLIKTRGQQVTLSCSPISGHRSVSWYQQTPGQGLQFLFEYFSETQRNKGNFPGRFSGRQFSNSRSEMNVSTLELGDSALYLCASSPYLQGTDTQYFGPGTRLTVL.